One sample yielded the 16 T cell receptor beta chains listed below, sequenced in a study of blood T cell repertoires in COVID-19. TCRdb keeps only in-frame clones here, not all; method: immunoSEQ multiplex PCR. The table lists around 100,000 clones, 78% of them singletons. The sample comprised peripheral blood. Every receptor here comes from a man between 60 and 70 years old with active or convalescent COVID-19.

The CDR3 is CASSEGQGRSPLHF. The CDR3 region has the DNA TGCGCCAGCAGCGAGGGACAGGGGAGGTCACCCCTCCACTTT. This chain links TRBV5-1 with TRBJ1-6, with 10 bases matching TRBD1. The CDR3 loop spans 14 amino acids. CDR1 SGHRS and CDR2 YFSETQ come from the germline V gene. V was clipped by 4 bases and J by 10 bases; unmatched bases: 5.

V gene TRBV6-2 or TRBV6-3 combines with J gene TRBJ1-1, with D perhaps matching TRBD1 (5 bases). Deletions cut 5 bases from V and 5 bases from J, with 18 bases between. The CDR3 is 15 amino acids. Germline values: CDR1 MNHEY, CDR2 SVGEGT. This CDR3 is CASSPDRRAGTEAFF. CDR3 in DNA: TGTGCCAGCAGTCCAGACAGACGGGCGGGGACTGAAGCTTTCTTT.

This chain joins TRBV5-4 and TRBJ2-1; 9 nucleotides line up with TRBD2. After removal of 1 base from V and 7 bases from J, the junction contained 9 bases not matched to a gene. Germline V gene sequence: CDR1 SGHNT, CDR2 YYREEE (reference sequence). This CDR3 contains 16 residues. DNA of the CDR3: TGTGCCAGCAGCTTGAAAGGCGGGAGGGCCGGAAATGAGCAGTTCTTC. This encodes CASSLKGGRAGNEQFF.

This sequence joins TRBV5-1 and TRBJ2-2, with 7 bases fitting TRBD1. With V trimmed by 4 bases and J by 6 bases, 3 bases remained unmatched. Germline V gene lookup returns CDR1 SGHRS and CDR2 YFSETQ. The CDR3 loop spans 13 amino acids. The CDR3 here is CASSPQGAGELFF. Written as DNA, the CDR3 is TGCGCCAGCAGCCCGCAGGGGGCCGGGGAGCTGTTTTTT.

J is TRBJ2-1 and V is TRBV6-6, with 10 bases aligning to TRBD2. V lost 6 bases, J lost 5 bases, and 7 bases stayed unmatched. The CDR3 is 15 residues long. Germline V CDR1 and CDR2: MNHNY, SVGAGI (reference sequence). CDR3 DNA: TGTGCCAGCAGCCAACTAGCGGGACTCAACAATGAGCAGTTCTTC. Its protein is CASSQLAGLNNEQFF.

V is TRBV6-5 and J is TRBJ2-7, with TRBD1 matching 8 bases. The V gene end was trimmed by 6 bases and the J gene end by 1 base; junction bases not matched to a gene: 8. Germline loops: CDR1 MNHEY, CDR2 SVGAGI. CDR3 length: 15 amino acids. The CDR3 bases are TGTGCCAGCAGCGACCAGGGGGCTGCTTCCTACGAGCAGTACTTC. Protein: CASSDQGAASYEQYF.

This chain joins TRBV11-2 and TRBJ1-6; D might be TRBD1 (5 bases). CDR3 size: 16 residues. Germline V gene sequence: CDR1 SGHAT, CDR2 FQNNGV. With 1 base removed from V and 8 bases from J, the gap between germline ends came to 15 bases. CDR3 amino acids: CASSLGGGRRYSPLHF. The CDR3 region has the DNA TGTGCCAGCAGCTTAGGGGGGGGGAGGCGGTATTCACCCCTCCACTTT.

This clone showed up just once. The chain recombines TRBV15 with TRBJ2-3; D remains ambiguous. This CDR3 comprises 12 residues. The V end lost 5 bases, the J end lost 4 bases, and 7 bases lay between the germline ends. Germline assignment: CDR1 LNHNV and CDR2 YYDKDF (reference sequence). The CDR3 loop is CATSEYPDTQYF. CDR3 DNA sequence: TGTGCCACCAGCGAGTATCCAGATACGCAGTATTTT.

This sequence joins TRBV24-1 and TRBJ2-2; D gene uncertain. The V and J ends lost 9 bases and 0 bases respectively, with 13 bases between them. The CDR3 consists of 15 residues. The germline V gene encodes CDR1 KGHDR and CDR2 SFDVKD. CDR3 in DNA: TGTGCCACCCAAATGGCGGCAGCGAACACCGGGGAGCTGTTTTTT. The encoded protein is CATQMAAANTGELFF.

The V gene is TRBV11-2, the J gene TRBJ2-7; maybe TRBD1 (5 bases). The CDR3 totals 14 residues. Trimming took off 5 bases at V and 3 bases at J, with 14 bases between the two ends. Germline V gene sequence: CDR1 SGHAT, CDR2 FQNNGV. CDR3 coding DNA: TGTGCCAGCAGCAGGGGCCTAAGAAGCTACGAGCAGTACGTC. It specifies CASSRGLRSYEQYV.

The CDR3 nucleotides read TGTGCCAGCAGCTCAGGCTCCAGGGCCTCCTACGAGCAGTACGTC. This encodes CASSSGSRASYEQYV. The chain employs TRBV7-2 and TRBJ2-7, with a weak D call TRBD1 (5 bases). The CDR3 is made up of 15 amino acids. V lost 4 bases to trimming and J lost 0 bases, with 13 bases between them. CDR1 is SGHTA, CDR2 FQGNSA, per germline.

The chain combines TRBV10-2 with TRBJ2-1; perhaps TRBD2 as D (5 bases). The CDR3 length is 19 residues. Trimming left V 10 bases short and J 0 bases short, with 28 bases between. Germline CDR1 reads WSHSY; CDR2 reads SAAADI. CDR3 protein: CATYLTGQISGSSYNEQFF. The CDR3 coding sequence is TGCGCCACCTACCTAACCGGGCAGATAAGCGGCAGCTCCTACAATGAGCAGTTCTTC.

The CDR3 DNA reads TGTGCCTGGACAACGACAGGCGGAGGTGAAGCTTTCTTT. It encodes CAWTTTGGGEAFF. This chain uses TRBV30 with TRBJ1-1; the D gene is possibly TRBD1 (6 bases). V was cut by 4 bases and J by 7 bases, with 16 bases left in between. Germline-derived CDR1 and CDR2 are GTSNPN and SVGIG (reference sequence). This CDR3 spans 13 amino acids.

The chain joins TRBV6-6 to TRBJ2-1; tentatively, D is TRBD2 (6 bases). V shed 6 bases and J shed 6 bases, with 21 bases lying between them. The CDR3 covers 16 residues. Per the germline V gene, CDR1 is MNHNY and CDR2 is SVGAGI (reference sequence). The CDR3 sequence: CASSLRGGVASNEQFF. The CDR3 nucleotides read TGTGCCAGCAGCCTACGGGGCGGGGTGGCAAGCAATGAGCAGTTCTTC.

This chain joins TRBV2 and TRBJ2-7; D remains unclear. This CDR3 is built from 13 residues. Looked up from germline, CDR1 is SNHLY and CDR2 is FYNNEI. Trimming left V 7 bases short and J 0 bases short, with 10 bases between. The CDR3 coding sequence is TGTGCCAGCACCAGTACACCCTCCTACGAGCAGTACTTC. Protein product: CASTSTPSYEQYF.

This chain connects TRBV6-1 to TRBJ2-1; 8 nucleotides line up with TRBD2. Losses at the gene ends were 2 bases for V and 7 bases for J; bases not matched to a gene: 10. CDR3 length equals 16 residues. Germline CDR1 reads MNHNS; CDR2 reads SASEGT. This CDR3 reads CASSEKGSGIRNEQFF. The CDR3 nucleotides are TGTGCCAGCAGTGAAAAGGGTAGCGGGATTAGGAATGAGCAGTTCTTC.